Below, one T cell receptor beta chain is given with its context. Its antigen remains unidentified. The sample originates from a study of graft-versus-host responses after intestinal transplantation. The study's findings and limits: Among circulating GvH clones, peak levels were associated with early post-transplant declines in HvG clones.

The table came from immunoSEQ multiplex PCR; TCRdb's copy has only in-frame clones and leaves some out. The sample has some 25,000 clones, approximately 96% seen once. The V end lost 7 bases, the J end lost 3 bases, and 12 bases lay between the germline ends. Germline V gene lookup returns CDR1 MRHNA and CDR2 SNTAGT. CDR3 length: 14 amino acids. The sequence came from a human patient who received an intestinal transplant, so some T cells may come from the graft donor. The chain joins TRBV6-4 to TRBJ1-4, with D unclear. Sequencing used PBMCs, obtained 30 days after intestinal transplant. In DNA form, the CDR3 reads TGTGCCAGCATCAGACGGTGGGCTAATGAAAAACTGTTTTTT. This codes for CASIRRWANEKLFF.